This T cell receptor beta chain was found in a study of OX40 agonist ivuxolimab in advanced cancers. Study background: People in dose escalation had one of these cancers: hepatocellular carcinoma, melanoma, renal cell or head and neck cancer. It was permissible to have had prior anti-PD-1, anti-PD-L1 or anti-CTLA-4 therapy, and over 35% had some. Notes on the study in general: More expanded clones were seen, on average, in CD8+ T cells than in CD4+. Clones of CD4+ and CD8+ blood T cells grew by week 6 at doses of 0.1 to 3.0 mg/kg.

Here immunoSEQ multiplex PCR was the method, and the copy in TCRdb shows in-frame clones only, minus some. The sample has 92,000 or so clones, about 80% seen once. There are 12 residues in the CDR3. V was cut by 7 bases and J by 5 bases, with 11 bases left in between. Germline V CDR1 and CDR2: MRHNA, SNTAGT. With regard to this clone: Its antigen is not known.

The source of this sequence is an adult with an advanced solid tumor such as melanoma, head and neck, liver or kidney cancer. The sample here was CD4+ or CD8+ T cells sorted from blood, taken in a trial of the OX40 agonist ivuxolimab. The genes are TRBV6-4 and TRBJ1-2; D is unresolved. This chain's CDR3 is CASIRGRYGYTF. CDR3 in DNA: TGTGCCAGCATTCGGGGTAGGTATGGCTACACCTTC.